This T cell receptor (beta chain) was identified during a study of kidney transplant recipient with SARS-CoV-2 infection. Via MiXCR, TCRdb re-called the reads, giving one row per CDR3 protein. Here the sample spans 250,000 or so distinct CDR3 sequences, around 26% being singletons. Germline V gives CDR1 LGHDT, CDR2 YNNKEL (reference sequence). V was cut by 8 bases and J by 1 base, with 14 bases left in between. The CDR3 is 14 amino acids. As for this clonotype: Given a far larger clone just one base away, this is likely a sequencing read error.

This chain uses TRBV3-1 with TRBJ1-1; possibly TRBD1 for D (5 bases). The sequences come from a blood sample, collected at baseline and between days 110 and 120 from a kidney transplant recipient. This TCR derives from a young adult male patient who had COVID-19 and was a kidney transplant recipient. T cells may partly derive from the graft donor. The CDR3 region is CASGPPGRNTEAFF. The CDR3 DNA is TGTGCCAGCGGCCCACCAGGGAGGAACACTGAAGCTTTCTTT.